These 5 T cell receptor beta chains were sequenced from one sample in a study of blood T cell repertoires in COVID-19. Clones were read by immunoSEQ multiplex PCR, and TCRdb kept only the in-frame ones, dropping some. There are 150,000 to 200,000 clones in the sample; about 83% occur only once, and 1.5% to 1.9% lies in the top ten. Sequencing was done on a sample of peripheral blood. These TCRs come from a human donor in a cohort sampled during active COVID-19.

The genes are TRBV9 and TRBJ1-6; TRBD1 matches at 7 bases. The V and J ends lost 4 bases and 2 bases, in that order; junction bases with no gene match: 9. Germline V lookup: CDR1 SGDLS, CDR2 YYNGEE. This CDR3 has 17 amino acids. For the CDR3, the DNA is TGTGCCAGCAGCTCTCCCCCCGGGACAGCCTATAATTCACCCCTCCACTTT. It is translated as CASSSPPGTAYNSPLHF.

The CDR3 nucleotides read TGTGCCAGCAAGGGGACTAGCGGGAGTAAGACAGATACGCAGTATTTT. Its protein is CASKGTSGSKTDTQYF. V and J are TRBV2 and TRBJ2-3; 14 bases line up with TRBD2. The CDR3 covers 16 residues. Germline trimming cut 7 bases from V and 3 bases from J; bases unmatched to any gene: 6. CDR1 SNHLY and CDR2 FYNNEI come from the germline V gene.

The chain employs TRBV6-2 or TRBV6-3 and TRBJ2-3; D perhaps matches TRBD1 (5 bases). This CDR3 region has 16 residues. Germline V lookup: CDR1 MNHEY, CDR2 SVGEGT. V was trimmed by 4 bases and J by 5 bases, leaving 19 bases between them. The CDR3 loop reads CASSWSAGRVKDTQYF. The DNA of the CDR3 is TGTGCCAGCAGTTGGTCGGCCGGCAGGGTAAAAGATACGCAGTATTTT.

The chain carries TRBV7-3 and TRBJ2-3; D might be TRBD2 (5 bases). The CDR3 is 15 amino acids. Trimming shortened V by 5 bases and J by 4 bases, and 16 bases separated the two germline ends. Germline lookup yields CDR1 SGHTA and CDR2 FQGTGA. The CDR3 is CASSLGDGVADTQYF. CDR3 in DNA: TGTGCCAGCAGCCTAGGCGACGGGGTCGCAGATACGCAGTATTTT.

The chain has TRBV11-2 and TRBJ2-7; 11 bases are a match to TRBD1. This CDR3 is built from 17 residues. Germline values: CDR1 SGHAT, CDR2 FQNNGV. V lost 5 bases and J lost 3; bases outside the gene matches: 12. This CDR3 is CASSRLTGTGGYYEQYF. In DNA, the CDR3 is TGTGCCAGCAGCCGTCTCACCGGGACAGGGGGATACTACGAGCAGTACTTC.